This TCR beta chain is from a study of blood T cells in healthy people across ages. This clonotype showed up just a few times. PCR was performed a second time for about 6 to 12 cycles using a sample-barcoded 5' primer and a J-beta primer mix. TCRdb reprocessed the 5' RACE reads with MiXCR, giving one entry per CDR3 protein. The table has over 600,000 distinct CDR3 sequences, 35% to 60% seen once; the top ten hold 15% to 20%. The material sequenced was blood. The sequence was collected from an elderly man in good health.

The CDR3 sequence is CSVAGTGGGTEAFF. In DNA, the CDR3 is TGCAGCGTAGCCGGGACAGGGGGCGGCACTGAAGCTTTCTTT. The rearrangement uses TRBV29-1 and TRBJ1-1, with 12 bases identical to TRBD1. This CDR3 spans 14 amino acids. CDR1 and CDR2 from the germline V gene are SQVTM and ANQGSEA. The V and J ends lost 6 bases and 4 bases, in that order; junction bases with no gene match: 6.